One sample yielded the 11 T cell receptor beta chains listed below, sequenced in a study of T cells in Graves' hyperthyroidism and ophthalmopathy. The source material, RNA transcripts, was used to amplify TCR beta CDR3 regions. The primer set for the first-round RT-PCR of the TCR CDR3 was HTBI. Each CDR3 protein is one row after TCRdb ran MiXCR on the multiplex PCR reads. The table includes 300,000 to 500,000 distinct CDR3 sequences, around an eighth detected once. The sequenced sample consisted of blood. These receptors were taken from a man in his forties or fifties with Graves' ophthalmopathy.

This clonotype was detected many times. V and J are TRBV20-1 and TRBJ1-5; perhaps TRBD1 as D (6 bases). The CDR3 runs 15 residues. V was pared by 6 bases and J by 7 bases, with 22 bases between. The V gene's germline CDR1 is DFQATT and CDR2 SNEGSKA (reference sequence). CDR3 protein: CSAPSGRGFDQPQHF. The DNA for the CDR3 is TGCAGTGCCCCCAGTGGCAGGGGATTTGACCAGCCCCAGCATTTT.

This sequence joins TRBV7-9 and TRBJ2-2; 7 nucleotides match TRBD1. The CDR3 is 15 amino acids. Germline-derived CDR1 and CDR2 are SEHNR and FQNEAQ (reference sequence). V lost 4 bases and J lost 1; bases outside the gene matches: 3. CDR3 region: CASSSGTENTGELFF. The CDR3 bases are TGTGCCAGCAGCTCCGGGACAGAGAACACCGGGGAGCTGTTTTTT.

This clonotype was detected a few times. This CDR3 reads CSAAGGWREGSDTQYF. DNA of the CDR3: TGCAGCGCGGCCGGTGGTTGGCGGGAGGGGTCAGATACGCAGTATTTT. This chain uses TRBV29-1 with TRBJ2-3; TRBD2 matches at 9 bases. The V and J ends lost 7 bases and 4 bases, in that order; junction bases with no gene match: 15. This CDR3 spans 16 amino acids. Germline V CDR1 and CDR2: SQVTM, ANQGSEA.

The chain joins TRBV29-1 to TRBJ2-1; 8 nucleotides align to TRBD2. After removal of 7 bases from V and 8 bases from J, the junction contained 13 bases not matched to a gene. In germline, CDR1 is SQVTM, CDR2 ANQGSEA. The CDR3 is made up of 14 amino acids. The CDR3 coding sequence is TGCAGCGCCGCGGCGGGACTAGAGTATGATGAGCAGTTCTTC. Protein: CSAAAGLEYDEQFF.

This clonotype was seen many times. The rearrangement uses TRBV28 and TRBJ1-2; TRBD1 agrees at 7 bases. Per germline, CDR1 MDHEN and CDR2 SYDVKM. The CDR3 totals 15 residues. With 4 bases clipped from V and 3 bases from J, the junction kept 8 bases outside the gene matches. DNA of the CDR3: TGTGCCAGCAGTTCTTCCTTAGGGACAGACTATGGCTACACCTTC. Its translation is CASSSSLGTDYGYTF.

V is TRBV28 and J is TRBJ2-3, with a possible D match to TRBD1 (7 bases). The CDR3 is made up of 15 amino acids. In germline, CDR1 is MDHEN, CDR2 SYDVKM. Trimming stripped 5 bases from V and 4 bases from J, with 16 bases between. The CDR3 protein is CASSPQGGLPDTQYF. As DNA, the CDR3 is TGTGCCAGCAGTCCCCAGGGGGGTCTTCCAGATACGCAGTATTTT.

This clonotype came up a few times. The V gene is TRBV25-1, the J gene TRBJ1-6; D possibly corresponds to TRBD1 (5 bases). V dropped 3 bases and J dropped 6 bases, with 15 bases sitting between them. This CDR3 has 16 amino acids. Germline V CDR1 and CDR2: MGHDK, SYGVNS. CDR3 loop: CASSDATSGVNSPLHF. The CDR3 coding sequence is TGTGCCAGCAGTGACGCGACTTCGGGGGTTAATTCACCCCTCCACTTT.

This chain uses TRBV29-1 with TRBJ2-1, with no clear D. Germline-derived CDR1 and CDR2 are SQVTM and ANQGSEA. This CDR3 has 15 amino acids. Trimming removed 6 bases at V and 4 bases at J, with 19 bases between. CDR3 DNA: TGCAGCGTCGCGGCCGCGGAAGGACCATACAATGAGCAGTTCTTC. It specifies CSVAAAEGPYNEQFF.

This clonotype occurred many times. V gene TRBV6-1 combines with J gene TRBJ1-1, with unresolved D. This CDR3 is built from 13 residues. Looked up from germline, CDR1 is MNHNS and CDR2 is SASEGT. The V end lost 5 bases, the J end lost 0 bases, and 7 bases lay between the germline ends. CDR3 bases: TGTGCCAGCAGTTCCGGCCTGAACACTGAAGCTTTCTTT. It codes for CASSSGLNTEAFF.

The V and J genes are TRBV9 and TRBJ1-1; 9 bases align to TRBD1. Germline loops: CDR1 SGDLS, CDR2 YYNGEE. This CDR3 has 15 residues. Unmatched junction bases numbered 4, after V lost 3 bases and J lost 1 base. In DNA form, the CDR3 reads TGTGCCAGCAGCGAGGGACAGGGAAAGAACACTGAAGCTTTCTTT. Amino acids: CASSEGQGKNTEAFF.

The chain uses TRBV14 and TRBJ2-2; a weak D match, TRBD2 (7 bases). Germline V gene sequence: CDR1 SGHDN, CDR2 FVKESK. This CDR3 is 16 amino acids long. The V and J ends lost 4 bases and 4 bases respectively, with 16 bases between them. CDR3 amino acids: CASSPPRAGATGELFF. The CDR3 DNA reads TGTGCCAGCAGCCCGCCGAGGGCGGGGGCCACCGGGGAGCTGTTTTTT.